This note documents a single TCR beta chain sequence. Its specificity is not known. V was clipped by 4 bases and J by 7 bases, with 10 bases between them. Germline V gives CDR1 MGHRA, CDR2 YSYEKL. The length of the CDR3 is 12 residues. Assay: immunoSEQ multiplex PCR; the TCRdb copy retains only in-frame clones and omits some. The data hold 45,000 to 60,000 clones, with 75% to 80% observed a single time. This entry belongs to a study of vaccination effects on CD4 cells after COVID-19. Study background: Wells containing 1.5 million to 2 million PBMC each were cultured with around 9.1 IU/ml IL-2 and around 10 ug/ml peptides.

With 10 days of culture completed, CD4+ T cells were isolated. The material sequenced was CD4+ T cells from PBMCs cultured without peptide, taken before COVID-19 vaccination. V is TRBV4-1 and J is TRBJ1-2; D call uncertain. The TCR originated in a human donor who had a prior SARS-CoV-2 infection. CDR3: CASSPLSGGYTF. The DNA of the CDR3 is TGCGCCAGCAGCCCACTTAGTGGTGGCTACACCTTC.